The source of this T cell receptor (beta chain) is a study of blood T cell repertoires in COVID-19. Study-wide background: PBMCs, B-cell-depleted T cells, or T cells were the source of the cDNA or gDNA that made up the material.

Data came from immunoSEQ multiplex PCR; TCRdb stores just in-frame clones and leaves some out. This table holds hundreds of thousands of clones, 80% to 90% found once. Trimming removed 5 bases from V and 10 bases from J, with 15 bases in between. This CDR3 has 12 residues. Germline V lookup: CDR1 SEHNR, CDR2 FQNEAQ (reference sequence). Sequencing was performed on peripheral blood. This chain connects TRBV7-9 to TRBJ2-7, with D possibly being TRBD1 (6 bases). The sequence was collected from a woman in her fifties or sixties with COVID-19, enrolled during active disease. CDR3 region: CASSRNQQGQYF. For the CDR3, the DNA is TGTGCCAGCAGCCGAAATCAACAGGGCCAGTACTTC.